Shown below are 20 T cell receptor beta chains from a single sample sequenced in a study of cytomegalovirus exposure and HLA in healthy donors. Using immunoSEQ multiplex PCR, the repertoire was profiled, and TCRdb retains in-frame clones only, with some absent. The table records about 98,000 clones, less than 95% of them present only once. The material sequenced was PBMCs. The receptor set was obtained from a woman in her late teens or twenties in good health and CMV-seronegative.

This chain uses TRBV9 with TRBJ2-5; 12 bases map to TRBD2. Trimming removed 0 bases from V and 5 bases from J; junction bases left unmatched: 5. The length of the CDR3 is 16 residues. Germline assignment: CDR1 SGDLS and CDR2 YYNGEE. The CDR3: CASSVGASGRVETQYF. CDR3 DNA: TGTGCCAGCAGCGTAGGAGCTAGCGGGAGGGTGGAGACCCAGTACTTC.

CDR3 sequence reads: CAWRPGQGSYEQYF. In nucleotides, the CDR3 is TGTGCCTGGAGACCGGGACAGGGGTCCTACGAGCAGTACTTC. The genes are TRBV30 and TRBJ2-7; TRBD1 aligns across 10 bases. The CDR3 extends over 14 amino acids. Germline trimming cut 3 bases from V and 1 base from J; bases unmatched to any gene: 3. Germline V gene lookup returns CDR1 GTSNPN and CDR2 SVGIG (reference sequence).

As DNA, the CDR3 is TGTGCCAGCAGCTTAGCGGGGGACAGGGGCCAAGAGACCCAGTACTTC. Translated, it gives CASSLAGDRGQETQYF. V and J are TRBV7-8 and TRBJ2-5; 10 nucleotides line up with TRBD1. CDR1 and CDR2 (germline): SGHVS, FQNEAQ. This CDR3 contains 16 residues. With 0 bases clipped from V and 1 base from J, the junction kept 2 bases outside the gene matches.

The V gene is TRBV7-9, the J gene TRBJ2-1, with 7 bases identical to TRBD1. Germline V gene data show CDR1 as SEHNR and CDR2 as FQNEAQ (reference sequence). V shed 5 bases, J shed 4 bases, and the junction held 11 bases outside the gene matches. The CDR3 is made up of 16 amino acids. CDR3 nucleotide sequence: TGTGCCAGCAGCCCAGCCATGGGGACAGAGTACAATGAGCAGTTCTTC. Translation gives CASSPAMGTEYNEQFF.

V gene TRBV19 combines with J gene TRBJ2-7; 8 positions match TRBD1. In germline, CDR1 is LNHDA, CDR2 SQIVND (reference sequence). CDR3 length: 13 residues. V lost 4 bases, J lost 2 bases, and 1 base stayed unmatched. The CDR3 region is CASSTTGAYEQYF. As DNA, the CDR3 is TGTGCCAGTAGTACGACAGGGGCCTACGAGCAGTACTTC. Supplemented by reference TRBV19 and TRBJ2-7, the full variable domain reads DGGITQSPKYLFRKEGQNVTLSCEQNLNHDAMYWYRQDPGQGLRLIYYSQIVNDFQKGDIAEGYSVSREKKESFPLTVTSAQKNPTAFYLCASSTTGAYEQYFGPGTRLTVT.

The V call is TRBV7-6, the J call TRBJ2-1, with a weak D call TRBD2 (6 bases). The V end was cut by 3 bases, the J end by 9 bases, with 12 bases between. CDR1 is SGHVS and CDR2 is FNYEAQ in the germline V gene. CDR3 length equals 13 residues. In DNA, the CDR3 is TGTGCCAGCAGCTTCCTAGTTAGCGGTGAGCAGTTCTTC. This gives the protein CASSFLVSGEQFF.

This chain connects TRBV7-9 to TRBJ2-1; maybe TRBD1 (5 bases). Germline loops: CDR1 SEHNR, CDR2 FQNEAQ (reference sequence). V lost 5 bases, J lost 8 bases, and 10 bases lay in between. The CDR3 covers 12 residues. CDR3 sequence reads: CASSQRGDEQFF. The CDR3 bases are TGTGCCAGCAGCCAAAGGGGCGATGAGCAGTTCTTC.

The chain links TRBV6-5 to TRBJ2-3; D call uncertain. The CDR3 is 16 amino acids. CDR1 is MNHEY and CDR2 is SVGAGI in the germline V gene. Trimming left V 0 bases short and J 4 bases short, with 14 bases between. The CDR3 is CASSYSGPERPDTQYF. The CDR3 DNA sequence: TGTGCCAGCAGTTACTCTGGGCCAGAAAGGCCAGATACGCAGTATTTT.

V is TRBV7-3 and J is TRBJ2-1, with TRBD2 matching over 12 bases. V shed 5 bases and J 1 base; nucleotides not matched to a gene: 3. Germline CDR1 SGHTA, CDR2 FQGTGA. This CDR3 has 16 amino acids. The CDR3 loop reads CASSPSGGASYNEQFF. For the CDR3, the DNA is TGTGCCAGCAGCCCTAGCGGGGGGGCTTCCTACAATGAGCAGTTCTTC.

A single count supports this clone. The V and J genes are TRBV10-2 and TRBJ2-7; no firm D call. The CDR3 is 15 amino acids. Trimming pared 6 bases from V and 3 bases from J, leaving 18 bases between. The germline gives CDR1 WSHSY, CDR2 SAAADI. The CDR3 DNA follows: TGCGCCAGCAGGAGAGCCCCTCCTCCGGGCTACGAGCAGTACTTC. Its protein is CASRRAPPPGYEQYF.

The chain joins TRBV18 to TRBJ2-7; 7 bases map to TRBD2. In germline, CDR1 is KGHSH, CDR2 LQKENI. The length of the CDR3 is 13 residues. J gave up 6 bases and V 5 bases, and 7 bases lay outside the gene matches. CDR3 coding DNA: TGTGCCAGCTCATCCCCTACTAGCGTCGAGCAGTACTTC. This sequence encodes CASSSPTSVEQYF.

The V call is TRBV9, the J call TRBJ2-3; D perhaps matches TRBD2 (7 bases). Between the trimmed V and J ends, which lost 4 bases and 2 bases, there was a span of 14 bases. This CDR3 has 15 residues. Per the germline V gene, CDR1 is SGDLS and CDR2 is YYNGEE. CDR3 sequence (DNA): TGTGCCAGCAGCTCCAGAGGGGGGGACACAGATACGCAGTATTTT. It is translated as CASSSRGGDTDTQYF. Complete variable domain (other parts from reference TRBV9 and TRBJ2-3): DSGVTQTPKHLITATGQRVTLRCSPRSGDLSVYWYQQSLDQGLQFLIQYYNGEERAKGNILERFSAQQFPDLHSELNLSSLELGDSALYFCASSSRGGDTDTQYFGPGTRLTVL.

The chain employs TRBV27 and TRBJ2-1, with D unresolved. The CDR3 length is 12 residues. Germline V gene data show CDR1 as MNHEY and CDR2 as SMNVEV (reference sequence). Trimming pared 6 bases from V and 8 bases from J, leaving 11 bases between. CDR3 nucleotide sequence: TGTGCCAGCAGGTCGATAGTAGATGAGCAGTTCTTC. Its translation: CASRSIVDEQFF.

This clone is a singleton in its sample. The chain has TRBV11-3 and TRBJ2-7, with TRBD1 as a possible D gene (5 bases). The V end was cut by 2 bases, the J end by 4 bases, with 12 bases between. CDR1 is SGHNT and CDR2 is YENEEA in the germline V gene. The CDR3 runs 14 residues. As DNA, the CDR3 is TGTGCCAGCAGCTTATATGCAGGGTGGTACGAGCAGTACTTC. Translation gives CASSLYAGWYEQYF.

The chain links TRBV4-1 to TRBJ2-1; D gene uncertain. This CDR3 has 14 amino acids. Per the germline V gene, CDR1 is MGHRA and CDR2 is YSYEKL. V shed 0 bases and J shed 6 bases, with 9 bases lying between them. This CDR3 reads CASSQDGVVNEQFF. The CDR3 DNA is TGCGCCAGCAGCCAAGACGGTGTAGTCAATGAGCAGTTCTTC.

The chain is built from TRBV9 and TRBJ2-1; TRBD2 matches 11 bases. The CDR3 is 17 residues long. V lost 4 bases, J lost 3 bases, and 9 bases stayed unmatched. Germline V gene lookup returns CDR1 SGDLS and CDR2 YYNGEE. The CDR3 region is CASSPRLLAGDYNEQFF. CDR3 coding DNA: TGTGCCAGCAGCCCAAGACTACTAGCGGGGGACTACAATGAGCAGTTCTTC.

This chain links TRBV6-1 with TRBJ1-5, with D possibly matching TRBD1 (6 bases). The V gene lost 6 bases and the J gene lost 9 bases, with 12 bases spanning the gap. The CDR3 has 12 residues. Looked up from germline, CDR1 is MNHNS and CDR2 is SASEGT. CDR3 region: CASRKGGWPQHF. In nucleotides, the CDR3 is TGTGCCAGCAGGAAAGGGGGTTGGCCCCAGCATTTT.

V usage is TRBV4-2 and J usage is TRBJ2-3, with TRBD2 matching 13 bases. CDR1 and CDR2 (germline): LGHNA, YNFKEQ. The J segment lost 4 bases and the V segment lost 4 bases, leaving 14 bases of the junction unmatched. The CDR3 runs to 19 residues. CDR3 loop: CASSRGVTSGGSGADTQYF. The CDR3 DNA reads TGTGCCAGCAGCCGAGGGGTGACTAGCGGGGGGTCCGGGGCAGATACGCAGTATTTT.

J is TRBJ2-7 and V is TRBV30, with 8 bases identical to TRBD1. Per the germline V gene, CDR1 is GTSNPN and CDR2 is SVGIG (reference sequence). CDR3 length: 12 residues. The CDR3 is CAYRGDNYEQYF. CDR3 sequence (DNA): TGTGCATACAGGGGGGATAACTACGAGCAGTACTTC.

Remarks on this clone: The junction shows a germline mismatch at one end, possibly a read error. The DNA for the CDR3 is TGTGCCAGCAGCGCACGGGTCGCAGCGAATACCGGGGAGCTGTTTTTT. This translates into CASSARVAANTGELFF. The chain links TRBV9 to TRBJ2-2; D uncertain. CDR3 size: 16 residues. The germline V gene encodes CDR1 SGDLS and CDR2 YYNGEE.